These 18 T cell receptor beta chains were sequenced from one sample in a study of T cell responses to AZD1222 COVID-19 vaccine. Sequenced by immunoSEQ multiplex PCR; TCRdb stores in-frame clones only, minus some. The sample holds about 140,000 clones, about 87% seen once. The input for sequencing was peripheral blood, taken on day 0 of AZD1222 vaccination. The receptors were gathered from an adult in good health.

The J gene is TRBJ2-5, the V gene TRBV29-1, with 7 nucleotides matching TRBD1. The CDR3 runs to 13 residues. V was pared by 3 bases and J by 5 bases, with 6 bases of the junction left unmatched. Germline V gene data show CDR1 as SQVTM and CDR2 as ANQGSEA. CDR3 sequence reads: CSVDNRGYETQYF. The CDR3 bases are TGCAGCGTTGATAACAGGGGATACGAGACCCAGTACTTC.

The rearrangement uses TRBV18 and TRBJ2-1; no clear D. The germline CDR1 and CDR2 sequences are KGHSH and LQKENI. This CDR3 is built from 14 residues. V was trimmed by 3 bases and J by 5 bases, leaving 11 bases between them. CDR3 nucleotides: TGTGCCAGCTCACCTAGGGCTAAAGACAATGAGCAGTTCTTC. Amino acids: CASSPRAKDNEQFF.

For the CDR3, the DNA is TGTGCCAGCAGCTCGTCGGGGGGGTTAGGCACTGAAGCTTTCTTT. As protein: CASSSSGGLGTEAFF. The V call is TRBV11-2, the J call TRBJ1-1, with a weak D call TRBD1 (5 bases). The CDR3 totals 15 residues. Germline V CDR1 and CDR2: SGHAT, FQNNGV. Trimming cost V 4 bases and J 4 bases, with 16 bases left between them. Full variable domain (remainder filled in from reference TRBV11-2 and TRBJ1-1): EAGVAQSPRYKIIEKRQSVAFWCNPISGHATLYWYQQILGQGPKLLIQFQNNGVVDDSQLPKDRFSAERLKGVDSTLKIQPAKLEDSAVYLCASSSSGGLGTEAFFGQGTRLTVV.

The rearrangement uses TRBV4-1 and TRBJ2-5; the D is unclear. The CDR3 contains 14 residues. The germline V gene encodes CDR1 MGHRA and CDR2 YSYEKL. The V and J ends lost 1 base and 1 base respectively, with 7 bases between them. The CDR3 loop reads CASSQGAVQETQYF. The CDR3 nucleotides are TGCGCCAGCAGCCAAGGGGCAGTCCAAGAGACCCAGTACTTC.

The chain uses TRBV29-1 and TRBJ2-1, with D perhaps matching TRBD1 or TRBD2 (5 bases each). In germline, CDR1 is SQVTM, CDR2 ANQGSEA. The length of the CDR3 is 13 residues. The germline V and J ends were trimmed by 4 bases and 8 bases, with 15 bases remaining between them. The CDR3 sequence: CSVGMGENYEQFF. In nucleotides, the CDR3 is TGCAGCGTTGGGATGGGGGAAAACTATGAGCAGTTCTTC.

The chain uses TRBV9 and TRBJ2-1; 8 bases are shared with TRBD2. Germline CDR1 is SGDLS and CDR2 is YYNGEE. The J segment lost 6 bases and the V segment lost 2 bases, leaving 7 bases of the junction unmatched. This CDR3 has 15 amino acids. CDR3 in amino acids: CASSVGGTRVNEQFF. CDR3 nucleotides: TGTGCCAGCAGCGTTGGGGGGACTAGGGTCAATGAGCAGTTCTTC.

The V and J genes are TRBV3-1 (or the pseudogene TRBV3-2) and TRBJ2-7, with D perhaps being TRBD1 or TRBD2 (6 bases each). V shed 1 base and J shed 1 base, with 11 bases lying between them. Looked up from germline, CDR1 is LGHDT and CDR2 is YNNKEL (reference sequence). The length of the CDR3 is 15 residues. The CDR3 reads CASSQARGPSYEQYF. For the CDR3, the DNA is TGTGCCAGCAGCCAAGCCCGGGGGCCTTCCTACGAGCAGTACTTC.

The chain employs TRBV5-4 and TRBJ2-2, with a weak D call TRBD2 (6 bases). The CDR3 length is 14 residues. The germline gives CDR1 SGHNT, CDR2 YYREEE (reference sequence). With 4 bases removed from V and 5 bases from J, the gap between germline ends came to 12 bases. The CDR3 reads CASSAPGGTGELFF. The CDR3 DNA is TGTGCCAGCAGCGCACCCGGGGGTACCGGGGAGCTGTTTTTT.

The chain uses TRBV5-1 and TRBJ1-2; D gene unclear. This CDR3 contains 14 residues. V was cut by 0 bases and J by 7 bases, with 13 bases left in between. Germline loops: CDR1 SGHRS, CDR2 YFSETQ. The CDR3 DNA sequence: TGCGCCAGCAGCTTGGAACAGCCCGGTGGTGGCTACACCTTC. Its translation: CASSLEQPGGGYTF.

CDR3 region: CASSPDPGGYNEQFF. The CDR3 coding sequence is TGTGCCAGCTCACCGGACCCGGGAGGCTACAATGAGCAGTTCTTC. The V call is TRBV7-3, the J call TRBJ2-1, with 7 bases matching TRBD2. The CDR3 length is 15 residues. The V and J ends lost 8 bases and 3 bases, in that order; junction bases with no gene match: 10. In germline, CDR1 is SGHTA, CDR2 FQGTGA.

This clone was detected a few times. The V and J genes are TRBV27 and TRBJ2-2; D unresolved. The ends were cut back, 3 bases at V and 2 bases at J, with 7 bases in the middle. The CDR3 loop spans 14 amino acids. From germline, CDR1 is MNHEY and CDR2 SMNVEV (reference sequence). The CDR3 DNA sequence: TGTGCCAGCAGTTTTTATCCAAACACCGGGGAGCTGTTTTTT. Its translation: CASSFYPNTGELFF.

The chain employs TRBV6-5 and TRBJ2-5; TRBD2 agrees at 7 bases. Germline CDR1 reads MNHEY; CDR2 reads SVGAGI. The CDR3 covers 16 residues. V was pared by 0 bases and J by 6 bases, with 10 bases of the junction left unmatched. The chain's CDR3 is CASSYSLGAGTKTQYF. The CDR3 coding sequence is TGTGCCAGCAGTTACTCCCTAGGAGCGGGAACGAAGACCCAGTACTTC.

The rearrangement links TRBV13 to TRBJ2-7, with 8 positions matching TRBD2. This CDR3 spans 14 amino acids. The V gene's germline CDR1 is PRHDT and CDR2 FYEKMQ (reference sequence). After removal of 6 bases from V and 1 base from J, the junction contained 5 bases not matched to a gene. CDR3 protein: CASSGTGGSYEQYF. In DNA form, the CDR3 reads TGTGCCAGCAGTGGGACGGGGGGGTCCTACGAGCAGTACTTC.

This clone was seen only a few times. This chain connects TRBV29-1 to TRBJ1-1; D uncertain. CDR1 SQVTM and CDR2 ANQGSEA come from the germline V gene. Deletions cut 7 bases from V and 1 base from J, with 10 bases between. The CDR3 covers 12 residues. CDR3 bases: TGCAGCGCCCGCCGGGCGAACACTGAAGCTTTCTTT. Translating it yields CSARRANTEAFF.

This chain links TRBV7-9 with TRBJ1-6; D unclear. The CDR3 consists of 14 residues. V was cut by 1 base and J by 7 bases, with 8 bases left in between. Per germline, CDR1 SEHNR and CDR2 FQNEAQ (reference sequence). This CDR3 reads CASSLGQQNSPLHF. CDR3 sequence (DNA): TGTGCCAGCAGCTTAGGCCAGCAAAATTCACCCCTCCACTTT. The full variable domain, in which reference TRBV7-9 and TRBJ1-6 provide the parts outside the CDR3, is DTGVSQNPRHKITKRGQNVTFRCDPISEHNRLYWYRQTLGQGPEFLTYFQNEAQLEKSRLLSDRFSAERPKGSFSTLEIQRTEQGDSAMYLCASSLGQQNSPLHFGNGTRLTVT.

The chain is built from TRBV28 and TRBJ1-1, with D hard to call. This CDR3 has 15 residues. The ends were cut back, 6 bases at V and 0 bases at J, with 14 bases in the middle. Germline V lookup: CDR1 MDHEN, CDR2 SYDVKM. The CDR3 DNA follows: TGTGCCAGCAGCTCGCATGGCAGCCTGAACACTGAAGCTTTCTTT. Translating it yields CASSSHGSLNTEAFF.

The chain joins TRBV5-1 to TRBJ2-1; no clear D gene. V was pared by 0 bases and J by 7 bases, with 5 bases between. The CDR3 loop spans 12 amino acids. Germline CDR1 SGHRS, CDR2 YFSETQ. In DNA, the CDR3 is TGCGCCAGCAGCTTGGGACCGAATGAGCAGTTCTTC. This codes for CASSLGPNEQFF.

The rearrangement uses TRBV3-1 (or the pseudogene TRBV3-2) and TRBJ1-5; TRBD1 agrees at 9 bases. Germline CDR1 reads LGHDT; CDR2 reads YNNKEL (reference sequence). V gave up 1 base and J gave up 6 bases; unmatched junction bases: 1. This CDR3 is built from 14 residues. For the CDR3, the DNA is TGTGCCAGCAGCCAAGGGGACAGGGTTCAGCCCCAGCATTTT. Amino acid sequence: CASSQGDRVQPQHF.